Listed here are 5 T cell receptor beta chains from one sample, sequenced in a study of a mutant IDH1 vaccine in newly diagnosed glioma. Time point meaning: week 23, last vaccination. All doses held 300 ug of mutant IDH1 20-mer peptide, with topical imiquimod. These receptors have no known antigen. The method was immunoSEQ multiplex PCR; TCRdb's version includes in-frame clones alone and lacks a portion of them. The sample consists of under 50,000 clones, 75% to 95% of them appearing once. The material sequenced was PBMCs, taken from a glioma patient whose treatment included an IDH1 peptide vaccine. These receptors originate from a man between 50 and 59 years old with glioma.

This sequence joins TRBV7-2 and TRBJ2-5; D is possibly TRBD1 (6 bases). Germline CDR1 reads SGHTA; CDR2 reads FQGNSA. This CDR3 spans 11 amino acids. The V end was cut by 2 bases, the J end by 10 bases, with 8 bases between. The CDR3 is CASSLWDNQYF. DNA for the CDR3: TGTGCCAGCAGCTTATGGGACAACCAGTACTTC.

The V and J genes are TRBV5-5 and TRBJ1-2, with 7 bases fitting TRBD1. V shed 4 bases and J 4 bases; nucleotides not matched to a gene: 16. The CDR3 has 17 residues. Germline V gene sequence: CDR1 SGHKS, CDR2 YYEKEE (reference sequence). CDR3 nucleotides: TGTGCCAGCAGCATCGACAGGGCTACGACGGGGGTCTATGGCTACACCTTC. As protein: CASSIDRATTGVYGYTF.

The J gene is TRBJ1-6, the V gene TRBV2, with D unresolved. CDR3 length: 12 amino acids. Trimming left V 7 bases short and J 10 bases short, with 11 bases between. CDR1 is SNHLY, CDR2 FYNNEI, per germline. The CDR3 DNA reads TGTGCCAGCACCACTTTAAGCTCACCCCTCCACTTT. Amino acids: CASTTLSSPLHF.

The chain employs TRBV2 and TRBJ1-2; D might be TRBD1 (5 bases). The V and J ends lost 8 bases and 0 bases respectively, with 19 bases between them. There are 16 residues in the CDR3. The V gene's germline CDR1 is SNHLY and CDR2 FYNNEI. In nucleotides, the CDR3 is TGTGCCAGCGTTAGAAGGCGGGACCGAGCTAACTATGGCTACACCTTC. Protein: CASVRRRDRANYGYTF. The whole variable domain, filled in from reference TRBV2 and TRBJ1-2, reads EPEVTQTPSHQVTQMGQEVILRCVPISNHLYFYWYRQILGQKVEFLVSFYNNEISEKSEIFDDQFSVERPDGSNFTLKIRSTKLEDSAMYFCASVRRRDRANYGYTFGSGTRLTVV.

In this sample, this clone turned up once. CDR3 in DNA: TGTGCCAGTAGTATAGCCGGGACAGGAGGATACGAGCAGTACTTC. Protein product: CASSIAGTGGYEQYF. The chain combines TRBV19 with TRBJ2-7; 8 positions agree with TRBD1. Trimming at V came to 1 base and at J to 4 bases, leaving 6 bases not matched to a gene. The CDR3 is 15 residues long. Germline V lookup: CDR1 LNHDA, CDR2 SQIVND (reference sequence).